This TCR beta chain was retrieved from a study of shared T cell receptors in the human thymus. Trimming left V 4 bases short and J 6 bases short, with 16 bases between. CDR1 and CDR2 (germline): MNHNS, SASEGT. The CDR3 sequence is 14 residues long. Sequencing was performed with immunoSEQ multiplex PCR; in TCRdb, only in-frame clones are kept and a portion is missing. The table lists 500,000 to 850,000 clones, around 87% of them singletons. These data are also associated with another study on human thymus T cells. That report notes: The people who donated were healthy Finnish babies having corrective surgery for congenital heart defects. Thymic samples were excised during corrective heart operations. Biased V and J segment usage appeared in thymus and peripheral blood. Related work found strong thymic repertoire overlap between unrelated individuals.

Sequencing used thymocytes. The source of this sequence is a boy under two years old with a congenital heart defect. The chain joins TRBV6-1 to TRBJ2-7; D is unclear. CDR3 amino acids: CASSVKATIVEQYF. The CDR3 nucleotides are TGTGCCAGCAGTGTTAAGGCCACTATCGTCGAGCAGTACTTC.